One sample yielded the 21 T cell receptor beta chains listed below, sequenced in a study of T cell repertoires in cytomegalovirus infection (dated by TCRdb to about 2019). The sample was run on an Illumina HiSeq 1500. TCRdb itself trimmed the public reads at Q25 with fastp, ran MiXCR and retained productive beta chains. Here each entry gathers all rows of one CDR3 protein and keeps the most common genes and DNA. The sample contains more than 400,000 distinct CDR3 sequences, less than 30% of them found a single time. 13% of the sample rests with the top ten. Sequencing was done on a sample of PBMCs. The receptors shown here come from a human donor in good health (CMV status not recorded). Some clones in this sample may be carry-over from other donors' samples.

This clonotype was seen repeatedly, ten times or more. The rearrangement links TRBV12-3 or TRBV12-4 to TRBJ2-5; D call uncertain. Trimming shortened V by 4 bases and J by 9 bases, and 12 bases separated the two germline ends. The CDR3 runs to 12 residues. CDR3 region: CASSSAVGSQYF. For the CDR3, the DNA is TGTGCCAGCAGTTCAGCTGTAGGCTCCCAGTACTTC.

This rearrangement joins TRBV6-6 to TRBJ1-1, with 7 bases aligning to TRBD1. Trimming took 6 bases from V and 4 from J; bases not matched to a gene: 8. This CDR3 spans 14 amino acids. CDR1 and CDR2 from the germline V gene are MNHNY and SVGAGI (reference sequence). CDR3 loop: CASRPQGGGTEAFF. The CDR3 DNA is TGTGCCAGCAGACCCCAGGGGGGCGGCACTGAAGCTTTCTTT.

This chain uses TRBV10-3 with TRBJ2-3; the D gene is possibly TRBD2 (6 bases). Germline V gene lookup returns CDR1 ENHRY and CDR2 SYGVKD. The germline V and J ends were trimmed by 6 bases and 4 bases, with 20 bases remaining between them. CDR3 size: 16 residues. The CDR3 loop reads CAIRSTGGAMADTQYF. CDR3 sequence (DNA): TGTGCCATCAGATCAACCGGAGGGGCTATGGCAGATACGCAGTATTTT.

This chain uses TRBV6-2 or TRBV6-3 with TRBJ1-2, with D perhaps matching TRBD1 (5 bases). Germline V gene sequence: CDR1 MNHEY, CDR2 SVGEGT. The CDR3 sequence is 14 residues long. Trimming removed 4 bases at V and 4 bases at J, with 13 bases between. CDR3 in DNA: TGTGCCAGCAGTTGGCCGACAGCCTCCTATGGCTACACCTTC. Translation: CASSWPTASYGYTF.

As concerns this clonotype: A much more abundant neighbour one base away suggests this may be a read error. The chain is built from TRBV4-1 and TRBJ2-2; weak D call: TRBD2 (5 bases). The germline CDR1 and CDR2 sequences are MGHRA and YSYEKL. The CDR3 spans 14 residues. The CDR3 reads CASSPSGNTGERFF. CDR3 nucleotide sequence: TGCGCCAGCAGCCCGAGCGGAAACACCGGGGAGCGGTTTTTT.

V and J are TRBV11-2 and TRBJ2-5; 15 positions agree with TRBD2. Germline trimming cut 5 bases from V and 5 bases from J; bases unmatched to any gene: 3. Germline loops: CDR1 SGHAT, CDR2 FQNNGV. The CDR3 totals 15 residues. CDR3 region: CASSKGLAGGETQYF. CDR3 DNA sequence: TGTGCCAGCAGCAAGGGACTAGCGGGAGGTGAGACCCAGTACTTC.

This clonotype has ten or more counts. The chain is built from TRBV7-2 and TRBJ2-3; the D gene is possibly TRBD2 (6 bases). Trimming took 2 bases from V and 2 from J, leaving 8 bases between them. This CDR3 comprises 14 residues. CDR1 and CDR2 (germline): SGHTA, FQGNSA. The CDR3 spells CASSLSRDTDTQYF. The CDR3 region has the DNA TGTGCCAGCAGCTTATCGCGGGACACAGATACGCAGTATTTT.

By sample share, this clonotype is medium-sized. The V call is TRBV24-1, the J call TRBJ2-1; the match to TRBD2 covers 7 bases. Looked up from germline, CDR1 is KGHDR and CDR2 is SFDVKD. The CDR3 extends over 17 amino acids. The V and J ends lost 1 base and 5 bases, in that order; junction bases with no gene match: 10. The CDR3 DNA reads TGTGCCACCAGTGATTTCGGGGTATATGGGACTAACAATGAGCAGTTCTTC. Translating gives CATSDFGVYGTNNEQFF.

CDR3 bases: TGTGCCAGTAGTATCTATCTGGGGCCCTGGAATGAAGCTTTCTTT. Translation: CASSIYLGPWNEAFF. The genes are TRBV19 and TRBJ1-1; a possible D gene is TRBD1 (5 bases). Trimming stripped 3 bases from V and 7 bases from J, with 18 bases between. The CDR3 length is 15 residues. Germline V gene lookup returns CDR1 LNHDA and CDR2 SQIVND (reference sequence).

The V and J genes are TRBV6-5 and TRBJ2-5; 7 nucleotides agree with TRBD2. Per the germline V gene, CDR1 is MNHEY and CDR2 is SVGAGI. Trimming took 7 bases from V and 2 from J; bases not matched to a gene: 10. This CDR3 contains 15 residues. CDR3 protein: CASKSGGSGQETQYF. The CDR3 region has the DNA TGTGCCAGCAAGTCCGGAGGTAGCGGGCAAGAGACCCAGTACTTC.

V gene TRBV12-3 or TRBV12-4 combines with J gene TRBJ2-3; no clear D. V dropped 4 bases and J dropped 4 bases, with 12 bases sitting between them. The CDR3 is 14 amino acids. For the CDR3, the DNA is TGTGCCAGCAGTTCCCTGCCCCTCGCAGATACGCAGTATTTT. Translated: CASSSLPLADTQYF.

The chain uses TRBV19 and TRBJ2-1; D is uncertain. Germline V gene data show CDR1 as LNHDA and CDR2 as SQIVND (reference sequence). V gave up 6 bases and J gave up 0 bases, with 9 bases separating them. CDR3 length: 14 amino acids. In DNA form, the CDR3 reads TGTGCCAGTAGCGGTTATAGCTCCTACAATGAGCAGTTCTTC. Its protein product is CASSGYSSYNEQFF.

The chain carries TRBV4-3 and TRBJ2-1; TRBD2 agrees at 11 bases. The V gene end was trimmed by 3 bases and the J gene end by 1 base; junction bases not matched to a gene: 2. There are 16 residues in the CDR3. Germline lookup yields CDR1 LGHNA and CDR2 YSLEER. The CDR3 is CASSQGLAVSYNEQFF. DNA for the CDR3: TGCGCCAGCAGCCAGGGACTAGCGGTGTCCTACAATGAGCAGTTCTTC.

This clonotype was counted a single time. V gene TRBV6-5 combines with J gene TRBJ2-4; D is unclear. Germline V gives CDR1 MNHEY, CDR2 SVGAGI. The CDR3 spans 11 residues. The ends were cut back, 2 bases at V and 6 bases at J, with 2 bases in the middle. Written as DNA, the CDR3 is TGTGCCAGCAGTTACAGAAACATTCAGTACTTC. This gives the protein CASSYRNIQYF.

CDR3 protein: CASSFLEGGNEKLFF. In DNA, the CDR3 is TGTGCCAGCAGTTTTCTTGAGGGGGGGAATGAAAAACTGTTTTTT. The V and J genes are TRBV27 and TRBJ1-4, with D tentatively TRBD1 (6 bases). The germline V and J ends were trimmed by 3 bases and 5 bases, with 13 bases remaining between them. Looked up from germline, CDR1 is MNHEY and CDR2 is SMNVEV (reference sequence). The CDR3 has 15 amino acids.

There are many counts of this clonotype. The chain couples TRBV11-3 to TRBJ2-2, with 8 bases identical to TRBD2. The germline CDR1 and CDR2 sequences are SGHNT and YENEEA. The CDR3 is made up of 15 amino acids. J gave up 1 base and V 5 bases, and 3 bases lay outside the gene matches. As DNA, the CDR3 is TGTGCCAGCAGCCCGGGACTAGGGAACACCGGGGAGCTGTTTTTT. Protein sequence: CASSPGLGNTGELFF. The full variable domain, in which reference TRBV11-3 and TRBJ2-2 provide the parts outside the CDR3, is EAGVVQSPRYKIIEKKQPVAFWCNPISGHNTLYWYLQNLGQGPELLIRYENEEAVDDSQLPKDRFSAERLKGVDSTLKIQPAELGDSAVYLCASSPGLGNTGELFFGEGSRLTVL.

This clonotype was detected a few times. This sequence joins TRBV15 and TRBJ2-1; no clear D gene. Trimming removed 0 bases at V and 5 bases at J, with 8 bases between. CDR1 and CDR2 from the germline V gene are LNHNV and YYDKDF (reference sequence). The CDR3 loop spans 14 amino acids. CDR3 sequence reads: CATSRDGGNNEQFF. The CDR3 DNA reads TGTGCCACCAGCAGAGATGGCGGCAACAATGAGCAGTTCTTC.

The chain uses TRBV12-3 or TRBV12-4 and TRBJ1-6; D is uncertain. The CDR3 is 11 amino acids. Trimming left V 5 bases short and J 12 bases short, with 8 bases between. The CDR3 protein is CASSGSGPLHF. The CDR3 DNA follows: TGTGCCAGCAGTGGTTCCGGACCCCTCCACTTT.

This clonotype has more than one count but fewer than ten. The gene calls are TRBV30 and TRBJ2-7; tentatively, D is TRBD1 (5 bases). Trimming pared 1 base from V and 5 bases from J, leaving 9 bases between. The CDR3 consists of 12 residues. Germline loops: CDR1 GTSNPN, CDR2 SVGIG (reference sequence). The CDR3 bases are TGTGCCTGGAGTGCTCAGGGTGACGAGCAGTACTTC. Encoded protein: CAWSAQGDEQYF.

This clonotype has a count of ten or more. The chain recombines TRBV11-2 with TRBJ2-3; TRBD2 agrees at 7 bases. CDR3 length equals 16 residues. The germline gives CDR1 SGHAT, CDR2 FQNNGV. The V and J ends lost 5 bases and 2 bases, in that order; junction bases with no gene match: 10. CDR3 residues: CASSGPTSVHTDTQYF. The CDR3 nucleotides read TGTGCCAGCAGCGGACCCACTAGCGTCCACACAGATACGCAGTATTTT.

The chain is built from TRBV11-3 and TRBJ2-5; 9 nucleotides align to TRBD1. This CDR3 comprises 18 residues. The germline gives CDR1 SGHNT, CDR2 YENEEA. Losses at the gene ends were 0 bases for V and 5 bases for J; bases not matched to a gene: 13. The CDR3 DNA sequence: TGTGCCAGCAGCTTAGATGTTATAATAGGACAGGGGTCGGAGACCCAGTACTTC. It translates to CASSLDVIIGQGSETQYF.